Here is one T cell receptor (beta chain) with its context. V dropped 4 bases and J dropped 1; count of bases not matched to a gene: 3. The germline CDR1 and CDR2 sequences are LNHNV and YYDKDF (reference sequence). CDR3 length: 15 residues. This sample is drawn from a study of blood T cell repertoires in COVID-19. Looking at the study overall: PBMCs, B-cell-depleted T cells, or T cells provided the cDNA or gDNA that made up the material.

Original handling: Reference gene primer amplification gave estimated nucleated cell counts. Here immunoSEQ multiplex PCR was the method, and the copy in TCRdb shows in-frame clones only, minus some. For V, J and clone size, that table is used; D and trimming come from the DNA. The profile covers 65,000 to 90,000 clones, with around three quarters appearing a single time and about 30% taken by the ten largest. Sequencing was performed on peripheral blood. The rearrangement links TRBV15 to TRBJ2-5; 10 bases fit TRBD1. The source of this sequence is a man between 60 and 75 years old with active or convalescent COVID-19. The CDR3 loop reads CATSKGTGAQETQYF. The CDR3 DNA follows: TGTGCCACCAGCAAAGGGACAGGGGCCCAAGAGACCCAGTACTTC.